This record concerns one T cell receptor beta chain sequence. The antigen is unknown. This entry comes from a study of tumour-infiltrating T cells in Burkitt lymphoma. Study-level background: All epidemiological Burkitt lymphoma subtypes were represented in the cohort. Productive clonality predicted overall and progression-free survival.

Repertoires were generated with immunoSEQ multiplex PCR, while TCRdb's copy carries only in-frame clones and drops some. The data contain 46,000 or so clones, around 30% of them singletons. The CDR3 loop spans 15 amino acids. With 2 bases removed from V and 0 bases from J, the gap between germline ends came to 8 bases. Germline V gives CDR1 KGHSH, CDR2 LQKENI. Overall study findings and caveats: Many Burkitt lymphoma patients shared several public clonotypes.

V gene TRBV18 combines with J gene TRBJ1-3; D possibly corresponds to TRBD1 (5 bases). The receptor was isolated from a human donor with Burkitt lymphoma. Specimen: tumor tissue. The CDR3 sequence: CASSPWGDSGNTIYF. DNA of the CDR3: TGTGCCAGCTCACCATGGGGGGACTCTGGAAACACCATATATTTT.